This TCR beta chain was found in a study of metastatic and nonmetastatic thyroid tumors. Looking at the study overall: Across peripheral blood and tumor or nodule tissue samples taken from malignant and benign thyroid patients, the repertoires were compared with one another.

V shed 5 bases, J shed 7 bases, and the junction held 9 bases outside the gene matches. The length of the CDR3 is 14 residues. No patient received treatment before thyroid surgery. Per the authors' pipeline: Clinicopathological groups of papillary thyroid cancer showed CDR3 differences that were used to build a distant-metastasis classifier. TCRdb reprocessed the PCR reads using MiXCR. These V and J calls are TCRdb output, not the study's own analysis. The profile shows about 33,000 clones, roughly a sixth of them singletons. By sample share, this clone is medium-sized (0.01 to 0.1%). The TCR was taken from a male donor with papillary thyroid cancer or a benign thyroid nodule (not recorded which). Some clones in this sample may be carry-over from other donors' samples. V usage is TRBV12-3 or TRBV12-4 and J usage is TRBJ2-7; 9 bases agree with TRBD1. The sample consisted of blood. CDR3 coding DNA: TGTGCCAGCAGTGACACCGGGACAGGGACGGAGCAGTACTTC. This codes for CASSDTGTGTEQYF.